This TCR beta chain was recovered during a study of shared clonotypes between healthy human individuals. Broader study findings: The sampled material consisted only of blood, and tissue repertoires are likely to differ. Among donors, sharing of clonotypes was expected to be affected by sequencing depth.

Splitting of each subset's genomic DNA was done evenly across several immunoSEQ plates. Each unsorted PBMC replicate got 300 ng genomic DNA, roughly 30,000 genomes. Sequencing used immunoSEQ multiplex PCR; TCRdb keeps in-frame clones, though not all of them. This sample yields roughly 490,000 clones, of which roughly 85% are seen a single time; approximately 12% belongs to the top ten. Germline V lookup: CDR1 SGDLS, CDR2 YYNGEE. The length of the CDR3 is 15 residues. V shed 1 base and J 4 bases; nucleotides not matched to a gene: 7. Concerning this clone: As yet, its antigen is unknown.

The chain has TRBV9 and TRBJ2-5; TRBD2 aligns across 7 bases. The source of this sequence is a woman between 40 and 55 years old in good health. Some clones in this sample may be carry-over from other donors' samples. Sequencing input: PBMCs. The CDR3 DNA reads as TGTGCCAGCAGCGTACTCAGCGGGGAGGGAGAGACCCAGTACTTC. Encoded protein: CASSVLSGEGETQYF.